A single T cell receptor beta chain is shown here with its context. What it binds is not known. V was cut by 6 bases and J by 1 base, with 20 bases left in between. The CDR3 sequence is 17 residues long. Germline V gene data show CDR1 as SGHTA and CDR2 as FQGNSA. TCRdb reprocessed the reads via MiXCR and lists one record per CDR3 protein. The sample yields roughly 570,000 distinct CDR3 sequences, almost 40% seen once. This entry is derived from a study of T cell repertoires in cytomegalovirus infection. Overall study: The study used recently identified HLA-C-restricted and well-studied HLA-B-restricted CMV epitopes. It can be stated that public TCR beta signatures indicated CMV infection as well as a matching HLA type. Study findings and constraints: In two of eight donors, the top clonotype was HLA-C-restricted CMV-specific. Cumulative frequency of public TCR beta families picked out carriers of CMV plus the relevant HLA.

Source: cultured PBMCs, taken from culture after CMV antigen stimulation. This sequence joins TRBV7-2 and TRBJ2-3, with D perhaps matching TRBD1 or TRBD2 (5 bases each). The source of this sequence is a human donor in good health (CMV status not recorded). Some clones in this sample may be carry-over from other donors' samples. The CDR3, as DNA: TGTGCCAGCAGTCTTCCCAGGGCCCTGAGGGGCACAGATACGCAGTATTTT. Protein product: CASSLPRALRGTDTQYF.